This TCR beta chain was identified in a study of T cell responses to AZD1222 COVID-19 vaccine. Assay: immunoSEQ multiplex PCR; the TCRdb copy retains only in-frame clones and omits some. The table records 87,000 or so clones, 90% of them present only once. Whole-study results and caveats: Without day 14 samples, only post-peak T cell repertoires were studied. Among those given AZD1222, only 6 or 7 were seropositive at baseline. The study found Spike-specific TCR breadth and depth rose after two AZD1222 doses.

This clone was counted only a few times. The antigen is undetermined. The TCR originated in an adult in good health. The sequencing used peripheral blood, collected on day 0 of AZD1222 vaccination.

The CDR3 region is CASSLRGQNTGELFF. CDR3 bases: TGTGCCAGCAGCTTAAGGGGACAGAACACCGGGGAGCTGTTTTTT. The chain carries TRBV7-6 and TRBJ2-2; D might be TRBD1 (6 bases). This CDR3 contains 15 residues. The germline CDR1 and CDR2 sequences are SGHVS and FNYEAQ. V was pared by 2 bases and J by 1 base, with 8 bases between. Variable domain in full (rest from reference TRBV7-6 and TRBJ2-2): GAGVSQSPRYKVTKRGQDVALRCDPISGHVSLYWYRQALGQGPEFLTYFNYEAQQDKSGLPNDRFSAERPEGSISTLTIQRTEQRDSAMYRCASSLRGQNTGELFFGEGSRLTVL.